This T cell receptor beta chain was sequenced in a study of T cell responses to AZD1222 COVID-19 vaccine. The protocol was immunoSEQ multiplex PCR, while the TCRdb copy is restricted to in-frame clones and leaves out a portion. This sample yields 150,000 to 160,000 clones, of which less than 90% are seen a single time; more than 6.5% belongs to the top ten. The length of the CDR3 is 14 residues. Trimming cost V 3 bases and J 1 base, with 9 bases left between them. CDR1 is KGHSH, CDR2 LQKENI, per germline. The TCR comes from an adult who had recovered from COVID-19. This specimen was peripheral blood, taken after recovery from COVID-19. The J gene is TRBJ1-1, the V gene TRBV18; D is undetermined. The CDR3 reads CASSPSVTNTEAFF. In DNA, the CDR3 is TGTGCCAGCTCACCCTCGGTTACGAACACTGAAGCTTTCTTT.